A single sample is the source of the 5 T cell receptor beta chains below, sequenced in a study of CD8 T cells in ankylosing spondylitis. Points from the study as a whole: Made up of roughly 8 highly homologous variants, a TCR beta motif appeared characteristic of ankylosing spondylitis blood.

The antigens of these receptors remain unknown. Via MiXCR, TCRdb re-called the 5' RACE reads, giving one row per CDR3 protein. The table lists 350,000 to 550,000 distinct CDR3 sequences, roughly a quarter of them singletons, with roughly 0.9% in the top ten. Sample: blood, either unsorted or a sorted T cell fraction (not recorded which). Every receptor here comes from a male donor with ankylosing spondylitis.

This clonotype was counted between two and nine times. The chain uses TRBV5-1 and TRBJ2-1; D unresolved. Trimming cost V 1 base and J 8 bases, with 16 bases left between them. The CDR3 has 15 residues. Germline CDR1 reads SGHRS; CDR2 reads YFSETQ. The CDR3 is CASSLRTSSGDEQFF. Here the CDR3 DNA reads TGCGCCAGCAGCTTGAGAACGTCCAGTGGGGATGAGCAGTTCTTC.

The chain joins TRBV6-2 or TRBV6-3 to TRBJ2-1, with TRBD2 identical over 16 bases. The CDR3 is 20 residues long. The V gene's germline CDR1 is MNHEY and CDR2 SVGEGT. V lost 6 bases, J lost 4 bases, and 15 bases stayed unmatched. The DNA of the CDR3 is TGTGCCAGCAGAGGGGCGAGGGGACTAGCGGGAGGGCCGAGATACAATGAGCAGTTCTTC. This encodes CASRGARGLAGGPRYNEQFF.

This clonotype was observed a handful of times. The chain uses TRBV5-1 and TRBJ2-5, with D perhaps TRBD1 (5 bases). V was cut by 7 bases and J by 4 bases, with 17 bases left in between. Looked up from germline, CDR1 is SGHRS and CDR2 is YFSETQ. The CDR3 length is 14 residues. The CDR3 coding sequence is TGCGCCAGCGGGCCTCAGGGTGGCCCAGAGACCCAGTACTTC. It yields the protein CASGPQGGPETQYF.

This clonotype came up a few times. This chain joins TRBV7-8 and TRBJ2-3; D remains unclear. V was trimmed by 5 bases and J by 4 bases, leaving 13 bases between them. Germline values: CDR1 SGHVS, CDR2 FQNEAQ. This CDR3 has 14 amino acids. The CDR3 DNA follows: TGTGCCAGCAGCGCCGTCCGGGCTGCAGATACGCAGTATTTT. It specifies CASSAVRAADTQYF.

CDR3 coding DNA: TGCGCCAGCAGTGGGCCTAGCGGGAGTTTCCAGTTCTTC. This gives the protein CASSGPSGSFQFF. This rearrangement joins TRBV10-1 to TRBJ2-1; 10 bases map to TRBD2. Germline CDR1 reads WNHNN; CDR2 reads SYGVQD (reference sequence). V lost 4 bases and J lost 13; bases outside the gene matches: 7. The CDR3 has 13 residues.